Presented here are 25 T cell receptor beta chains from one specimen sequenced in a study of human T cells and chemical hapten exposure. One entry per CDR3 protein, called by TCRdb with MiXCR from the RACE reads. The sample includes 90,000 to 120,000 distinct CDR3 sequences, 9.5% to 11% seen only once; the top ten take roughly 3.2%. Noted time point: patch test 1, 2 weeks after DPC sensitization. The treatment is: therapeutic diphenylcyclopropenone sensitization with weekly scalp DPC. This material consisted of whole blood, taken in connection with sensitization to the hapten diphenylcyclopropenone (DPC). The receptors shown here come from a middle-aged woman with alopecia areata. Some clones in this sample may be carry-over from other donors' samples.

The chain links TRBV7-8 to TRBJ1-5; D gene unclear. Trimming removed 5 bases from V and 5 bases from J, with 16 bases in between. This CDR3 spans 15 amino acids. Germline CDR1 and CDR2: SGHVS and FQNEAQ. For the CDR3, the DNA is TGTGCCAGCAGCCTCCTATTTTCATCGGATCAGCCCCAGCATTTT. It is translated as CASSLLFSSDQPQHF.

V gene TRBV9 combines with J gene TRBJ2-1; D not resolved. Germline lookup yields CDR1 SGDLS and CDR2 YYNGEE. The CDR3 sequence is 15 residues long. The V end was cut by 0 bases, the J end by 4 bases, with 11 bases between. CDR3 sequence: CASSVGLEPYNEQFF. The CDR3 DNA reads TGTGCCAGCAGCGTAGGGCTCGAACCGTACAATGAGCAGTTCTTC.

This clonotype was detected a few times. The chain combines TRBV5-1 with TRBJ2-3; D gene unclear. This CDR3 has 14 amino acids. Trimming took off 4 bases at V and 4 bases at J, with 13 bases between the two ends. CDR1 and CDR2 (germline): SGHRS, YFSETQ. CDR3 in DNA: TGCGCCAGCAGCATCGGAACGGGTTCAGATACGCAGTATTTT. Translation: CASSIGTGSDTQYF.

CDR3 DNA: TGTGCCAGCAGCTTAGGCGTGCAAGGGAGAGCTTTCTTT. This encodes CASSLGVQGRAFF. The V gene is TRBV7-8, the J gene TRBJ1-1; D gene unclear. Between the trimmed V and J ends, which lost 1 base and 10 bases, there was a span of 13 bases. Germline V gives CDR1 SGHVS, CDR2 FQNEAQ. The CDR3 sequence is 13 residues long. The full variable domain, completed using reference TRBV7-8 and TRBJ1-1, is GAGVSQSPRYKVAKRGQDVALRCDPISGHVSLFWYQQALGQGPEFLTYFQNEAQLDKSGLPSDRFFAERPEGSVSTLKIQRTQQEDSAVYLCASSLGVQGRAFFGQGTRLTVV.

This clonotype showed up many times. V gene TRBV7-9 combines with J gene TRBJ2-3, with D perhaps assigned TRBD1 or TRBD2 (7 bases each). CDR1 and CDR2 from the germline V gene are SEHNR and FQNEAQ (reference sequence). V lost 3 bases and J lost 4, with 14 bases in between. The CDR3 covers 15 residues. The DNA of the CDR3 is TGTGCCAGCAGCTTGGAGACAGGGAGGGCAGATACGCAGTATTTT. Protein sequence: CASSLETGRADTQYF.

This clonotype was picked up a small number of times. V and J are TRBV7-2 and TRBJ2-7; 9 nucleotides line up with TRBD2. The CDR3 is 15 amino acids. The germline gives CDR1 SGHTA, CDR2 FQGNSA. V lost 4 bases and J lost 7; bases outside the gene matches: 11. CDR3 in amino acids: CASSSSGLAEKEQYF. In nucleotides, the CDR3 is TGTGCCAGCAGCTCCTCGGGACTAGCCGAGAAAGAGCAGTACTTC.

V is TRBV5-5 and J is TRBJ2-5; D unresolved. CDR3 length: 13 residues. Trimming took 1 base from V and 0 from J, leaving 4 bases between them. The V gene's germline CDR1 is SGHKS and CDR2 YYEKEE (reference sequence). The CDR3 sequence is CASSLLYQETQYF. The DNA of the CDR3 is TGTGCCAGCAGCTTGTTGTACCAAGAGACCCAGTACTTC.

This clonotype has more than one count but fewer than ten. This rearrangement joins TRBV28 to TRBJ1-4, with D unclear. The CDR3 contains 15 residues. V lost 8 bases and J lost 5, with 18 bases in between. Germline CDR1 and CDR2: MDHEN and SYDVKM. The CDR3 sequence: CASHTPSDGNEKLFF. DNA for the CDR3: TGTGCCAGCCATACCCCGTCAGACGGGAATGAAAAACTGTTTTTT. Together with reference TRBV28 and TRBJ1-4, the CDR3 gives the full variable domain: DVKVTQSSRYLVKRTGEKVFLECVQDMDHENMFWYRQDPGLGLRLIYFSYDVKMKEKGDIPEGYSVSREKKERFSLILESASTNQTSMYLCASHTPSDGNEKLFFGSGTQLSVL.

The gene calls are TRBV29-1 and TRBJ2-1, with D possibly being TRBD2 (5 bases). V lost 1 base and J 1 base, leaving 5 bases between the germline ends. The CDR3 is 13 amino acids. From germline, CDR1 is SQVTM and CDR2 ANQGSEA. As DNA, the CDR3 is TGCAGCGTTGAAGGAGGGTCCTACAATGAGCAGTTCTTC. Translation: CSVEGGSYNEQFF.

There are many counts of this clonotype. V usage is TRBV3-1 and J usage is TRBJ1-2; D is ambiguous. The CDR3 totals 14 residues. Germline V gene lookup returns CDR1 LGHDT and CDR2 YNNKEL (reference sequence). V lost 6 bases and J lost 0, with 11 bases in between. The CDR3 DNA follows: TGTGCCAGCAGGCCAACGGGCCCTAACTATGGCTACACCTTC. Translation: CASRPTGPNYGYTF.

This chain connects TRBV7-9 to TRBJ2-5; no clear D gene. CDR1 is SEHNR, CDR2 FQNEAQ, per germline (reference sequence). V dropped 4 bases and J dropped 5 bases, with 11 bases sitting between them. The CDR3 is 13 amino acids. The CDR3 DNA reads TGTGCCAGCAGCTCGTCCCTGGTTGAGACCCAGTACTTC. Its protein product is CASSSSLVETQYF.

This chain links TRBV4-3 with TRBJ2-2; D possibly corresponds to TRBD1 (5 bases). The germline V and J ends were trimmed by 1 base and 6 bases, with 9 bases remaining between them. This CDR3 has 14 amino acids. Germline CDR1 is LGHNA and CDR2 is YSLEER. CDR3 protein: CASSQVGAAGELFF. The CDR3, as DNA: TGCGCCAGCAGCCAAGTAGGGGCGGCCGGGGAGCTGTTTTTT.

Only a few counts were recorded for this clonotype. The chain recombines TRBV14 with TRBJ2-7; D is possibly TRBD2 (6 bases). With 0 bases removed from V and 2 bases from J, the gap between germline ends came to 14 bases. This CDR3 contains 16 residues. Germline V gene lookup returns CDR1 SGHDN and CDR2 FVKESK. CDR3 in amino acids: CASSQDVGTPPYEQYF. CDR3 nucleotide sequence: TGTGCCAGCAGCCAAGATGTCGGGACTCCACCCTACGAGCAGTACTTC.

There are many counts of this clonotype. The rearrangement joins TRBV6-5 to TRBJ2-3; tentative D call: TRBD2 (6 bases). CDR1 is MNHEY and CDR2 is SVGAGI in the germline V gene. The CDR3 has 16 residues. V lost 0 bases to trimming and J lost 2 bases, with 12 bases between them. Here the CDR3 DNA reads TGTGCCAGCAGTTACTCGCCCGGAGGGTTCACAGATACGCAGTATTTT. Its protein product is CASSYSPGGFTDTQYF.

This clonotype was detected many times. This chain links TRBV3-1 with TRBJ1-1; no clear D. The CDR3 is 12 amino acids. Germline V CDR1 and CDR2: LGHDT, YNNKEL (reference sequence). The V gene lost 6 bases and the J gene lost 1 base, with 6 bases spanning the gap. Here the CDR3 reads CASRNRNTEAFF. CDR3 nucleotide sequence: TGTGCCAGCAGAAACAGGAACACTGAAGCTTTCTTT.

This clonotype has just a few counts. CDR3 sequence (DNA): TGCAGCGTCACCCCCGGGTTGCACACCGGGGAGCTGTTTTTT. This sequence encodes CSVTPGLHTGELFF. The chain combines TRBV29-1 with TRBJ2-2; unclear D gene. V lost 6 bases to trimming and J lost 3 bases, with 14 bases between them. Per the germline V gene, CDR1 is SQVTM and CDR2 is ANQGSEA. CDR3 length: 14 residues.

This clonotype was recorded at least ten times. The gene calls are TRBV9 and TRBJ2-7, with D possibly TRBD2 on 7 matching bases. Trimming pared 4 bases from V and 3 bases from J, leaving 20 bases between. The CDR3 length is 16 residues. In germline, CDR1 is SGDLS, CDR2 YYNGEE. The CDR3, as DNA: TGTGCCAGCAGCATCCTGGGGGGGGCCGGAATCTACGAGCAGTACTTC. Its protein is CASSILGGAGIYEQYF.

This clonotype was counted many times. This sequence joins TRBV19 and TRBJ2-5, with D possibly being TRBD2 (6 bases). With 4 bases removed from V and 2 bases from J, the gap between germline ends came to 11 bases. The CDR3 length is 14 residues. CDR1 LNHDA and CDR2 SQIVND come from the germline V gene (reference sequence). CDR3 protein: CASSTRRGQETQYF. The CDR3 region has the DNA TGTGCCAGTAGTACCAGGAGGGGACAAGAGACCCAGTACTTC. Supplemented by reference TRBV19 and TRBJ2-5, the full variable domain reads DGGITQSPKYLFRKEGQNVTLSCEQNLNHDAMYWYRQDPGQGLRLIYYSQIVNDFQKGDIAEGYSVSREKKESFPLTVTSAQKNPTAFYLCASSTRRGQETQYFGPGTRLLVL.

This clonotype was seen only a few times. CDR3 protein: CASSSPVQTQYF. The DNA of the CDR3 is TGTGCCAGCAGCTCCCCGGTGCAGACCCAGTACTTC. The rearrangement uses TRBV7-2 and TRBJ2-5; no clear D. V gave up 4 bases and J gave up 6 bases, with 9 bases separating them. This CDR3 spans 12 amino acids. From germline, CDR1 is SGHTA and CDR2 FQGNSA.

This clonotype was seen a few times. The chain is built from TRBV4-3 and TRBJ1-2; unclear D gene. This CDR3 is 14 amino acids long. V was shortened by 0 bases and J by 4 bases, with 9 bases between the two germline ends. Germline CDR1 and CDR2: LGHNA and YSLEER. For the CDR3, the DNA is TGCGCCAGCAGCCAAGAGAGAACGAGCTATGGCTACACCTTC. Protein product: CASSQERTSYGYTF.

This clonotype has ten or more counts. The chain recombines TRBV6-4 with TRBJ2-3, with unresolved D. The CDR3 is 16 amino acids. Germline V gene sequence: CDR1 MRHNA, CDR2 SNTAGT. V shed 3 bases and J shed 0 bases, with 13 bases lying between them. CDR3 loop: CASSEAQTPSTDTQYF. The CDR3 DNA follows: TGTGCCAGCAGTGAGGCCCAGACGCCTAGCACAGATACGCAGTATTTT.

This clonotype was counted a few times. This chain uses TRBV7-3 with TRBJ1-1; the D is unclear. Trimming took 4 bases from V and 5 from J, leaving 14 bases between them. The germline V gene encodes CDR1 SGHTA and CDR2 FQGTGA. The CDR3 has 14 residues. CDR3 residues: CASSSRPSGTEAFF. The CDR3 coding sequence is TGTGCCAGCAGCTCTAGACCCTCTGGGACTGAAGCTTTCTTT.

The table lists this clonotype with many counts. The chain joins TRBV20-1 to TRBJ1-1, with unresolved D. Germline V gene sequence: CDR1 DFQATT, CDR2 SNEGSKA (reference sequence). Trimming left V 3 bases short and J 6 bases short, with 11 bases between. The CDR3 is 12 amino acids. CDR3 sequence: CSARFHGAEAFF. The CDR3 DNA is TGCAGTGCTAGGTTCCACGGGGCTGAAGCTTTCTTT.

This clonotype was picked up many times. The chain couples TRBV4-2 to TRBJ2-7, with D hard to call. The CDR3 totals 16 residues. The germline V gene encodes CDR1 LGHNA and CDR2 YNFKEQ. V shed 2 bases and J shed 2 bases, with 16 bases lying between them. CDR3 amino acids: CASSQTLGETTYEQYF. In DNA form, the CDR3 reads TGTGCCAGCAGCCAAACATTGGGTGAGACGACCTACGAGCAGTACTTC.

The table lists this clonotype with many counts. The V call is TRBV13, the J call TRBJ1-4, with 7 bases matching TRBD1. The CDR3 length is 13 residues. The V and J ends lost 5 bases and 6 bases, in that order; junction bases with no gene match: 3. Germline V gene sequence: CDR1 PRHDT, CDR2 FYEKMQ (reference sequence). CDR3 in amino acids: CASSAGQDEKLFF. CDR3 coding DNA: TGTGCCAGCAGCGCAGGACAGGATGAAAAACTGTTTTTT. The full variable domain, with the rest looked up from reference TRBV13 and TRBJ1-4, is AAGVIQSPRHLIKEKRETATLKCYPIPRHDTVYWYQQGPGQDPQFLISFYEKMQSDKGSIPDRFSAQQFSDYHSELNMSSLELGDSALYFCASSAGQDEKLFFGSGTQLSVL.